The source of this T cell receptor (beta chain) is a study of CD8 T cells in ankylosing spondylitis. TCRdb re-analysed the 5' RACE reads in MiXCR, keeping a single row per CDR3 protein. The sample holds roughly 160,000 distinct CDR3 sequences, around a tenth seen once. This clonotype was seen a handful of times. This TCR was recovered from a female donor with ankylosing spondylitis or in good health (not recorded which). Sequencing used blood, either unsorted or a sorted T cell fraction (not recorded which).

CDR3 region: CASSLVSREALFANTGELFF. CDR3 nucleotides: TGTGCCAGCAGCTTAGTGTCTAGGGAGGCCCTGTTCGCGAACACCGGGGAGCTGTTTTTT. The chain couples TRBV7-8 to TRBJ2-2; a weak D match, TRBD2 (6 bases). This CDR3 is 20 amino acids long. CDR1 and CDR2 (germline): SGHVS, FQNEAQ. The V and J ends lost 1 base and 0 bases respectively, with 21 bases between them. Full variable domain (outside the CDR3, taken from reference TRBV7-8 and TRBJ2-2): GAGVSQSPRYKVAKRGQDVALRCDPISGHVSLFWYQQALGQGPEFLTYFQNEAQLDKSGLPSDRFFAERPEGSVSTLKIQRTQQEDSAVYLCASSLVSREALFANTGELFFGEGSRLTVL.